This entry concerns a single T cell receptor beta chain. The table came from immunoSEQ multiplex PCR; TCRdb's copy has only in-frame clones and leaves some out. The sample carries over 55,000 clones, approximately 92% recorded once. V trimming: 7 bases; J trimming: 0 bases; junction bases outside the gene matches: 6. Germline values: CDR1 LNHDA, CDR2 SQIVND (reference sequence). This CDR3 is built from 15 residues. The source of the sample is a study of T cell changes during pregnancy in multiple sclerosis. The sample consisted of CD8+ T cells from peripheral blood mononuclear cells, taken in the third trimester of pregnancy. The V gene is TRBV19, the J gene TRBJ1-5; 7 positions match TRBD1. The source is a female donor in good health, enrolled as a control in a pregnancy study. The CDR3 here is CASTQGQNSNQPQHF. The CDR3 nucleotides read TGTGCCAGTACCCAGGGACAGAATAGCAATCAGCCCCAGCATTTT.